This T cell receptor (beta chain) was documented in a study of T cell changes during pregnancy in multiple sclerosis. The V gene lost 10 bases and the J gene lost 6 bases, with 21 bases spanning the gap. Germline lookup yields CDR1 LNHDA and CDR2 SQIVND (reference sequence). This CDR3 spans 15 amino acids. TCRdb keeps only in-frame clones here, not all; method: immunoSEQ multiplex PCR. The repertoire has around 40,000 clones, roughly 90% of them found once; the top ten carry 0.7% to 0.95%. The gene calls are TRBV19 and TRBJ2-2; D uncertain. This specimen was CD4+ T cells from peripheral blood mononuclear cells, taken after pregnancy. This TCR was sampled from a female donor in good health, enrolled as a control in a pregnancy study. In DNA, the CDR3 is TGTGCCACAAGAAGTCCAGGAATTAACCCCGGGGAGCTGTTTTTT. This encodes CATRSPGINPGELFF.